This TCR beta chain was sequenced during a study of blood T cell repertoires in COVID-19. The method was immunoSEQ multiplex PCR; TCRdb's version includes in-frame clones alone and lacks a portion of them. The sample yields around 46,000 clones, about nine tenths seen once. V lost 4 bases and J lost 4; bases outside the gene matches: 7. The CDR3 runs to 15 residues. Germline lookup yields CDR1 LNHNV and CDR2 YYDKDF (reference sequence). The sequence was obtained from a human donor in a cohort sampled during active COVID-19. V gene TRBV15 combines with J gene TRBJ2-7, with 10 bases fitting TRBD1. Sequencing was carried out using peripheral blood. DNA of the CDR3: TGTGCCACCAGCACAGATCGACAGGGGGCTTACGAGCAGTACTTC. Its protein is CATSTDRQGAYEQYF. Based on the CDR3 plus reference TRBV15 and TRBJ2-7, the full variable domain is DAMVIQNPRYQVTQFGKPVTLSCSQTLNHNVMYWYQQKSSQAPKLLFHYYDKDFNNEADTPDNFQSRRPNTSFCFLDIRSPGLGDTAMYLCATSTDRQGAYEQYFGPGTRLTVT.